These T cell receptor beta chains were read from a single sample in a study of naive and memory T cell subsets. TCRdb re-called the UMI-ligation and nested PCR reads through MiXCR, storing one row per CDR3 protein. The repertoire holds under 40,000 distinct CDR3 sequences, with 13% as singletons. Sequenced sample: effector memory CD4+ T cells from blood. The receptor source for this set is a human donor in good health. Each CDR3 is given with its conserved first and last residue. A D gene is named only where the DNA matches it firmly. Some rows have no size entry. The others give once, few or many, or a class for an expanded clone.

D gene,J gene,V gene,clone size,CDR3 protein,CDR3 DNA
NA,TRBJ1-5,TRBV4-2,many,CASSQDFGPRVESNQPQHF,TGTGCCAGCAGCCAAGATTTTGGGCCCAGGGTCGAGAGCAATCAGCCCCAGCATTTT
NA,TRBJ2-7,TRBV19,few,CASTSRGRGEQYF,TGTGCCAGTACGAGCAGGGGAAGGGGCGAGCAGTACTTC
NA,TRBJ2-5,TRBV7-2,many,CASSLSRAQETQYF,TGTGCCAGCAGCTTAAGCAGGGCCCAAGAGACCCAGTACTTC
TRBD1,TRBJ2-6,TRBV6-2/TRBV6-3,many,CASSYSRTGFSGANVLTF,TGTGCCAGCAGTTACTCGAGGACAGGCTTCTCTGGGGCCAACGTCCTGACTTTC
NA,TRBJ2-7,TRBV2,many,CASSEFPPQLGSYEQYF,TGTGCCAGCAGTGAATTTCCCCCGCAGTTGGGGTCCTACGAGCAGTACTTC
TRBD1,TRBJ1-1,TRBV20-1,few,CSASGTGEAFF,TGCAGTGCTAGCGGGACAGGTGAAGCTTTCTTT
NA,TRBJ2-3,TRBV24-1,many,CATSDSEQGFRDTQYF,TGTGCCACCAGTGATTCCGAGCAGGGGTTTCGAGATACGCAGTATTTT
NA,TRBJ2-6,TRBV6-6,NA,CASRDLTSGANVLTF,TGTGCCAGCAGGGATCTCACCTCTGGGGCCAACGTCCTGACTTTC
NA,TRBJ1-1,TRBV20-1,NA,CSARAASRTEAFF,TGCAGTGCTAGAGCAGCGAGTCGGACTGAAGCTTTCTTT
TRBD2,TRBJ2-2,TRBV27,many,CASSPFRLAGEAGELFF,TGTGCCAGCAGTCCATTTCGACTAGCGGGAGAGGCCGGGGAGCTGTTTTTT
TRBD2,TRBJ2-7,TRBV7-2,few,CASSPSGLAGGSYEQYF,TGTGCCAGCAGCCCCTCGGGACTAGCGGGAGGTTCCTACGAGCAGTACTTC
NA,TRBJ1-5,TRBV19,few,CASSSRPWGAPRQPQHF,TGTGCCAGTAGTTCCAGGCCCTGGGGGGCCCCACGGCAGCCCCAGCATTTT
TRBD1,TRBJ1-3,TRBV7-2,many,CASSSTRDRGNTIYF,TGTGCCAGCAGTTCTACCCGGGACAGAGGAAACACCATATATTTT
TRBD2,TRBJ2-1,TRBV12-3/TRBV12-4,NA,CASSPTPSSGRASYNEQFF,TGTGCCAGCAGCCCCACCCCTTCTAGCGGGAGGGCCTCCTACAATGAGCAGTTCTTC
NA,TRBJ1-2,TRBV10-2,NA,CASSELRNYGYTF,TGCGCCAGCAGTGAGTTGCGCAACTATGGCTACACCTTC
NA,TRBJ2-5,TRBV20-1,many,CSLPRSGSLETQYF,TGCAGTCTACCACGATCGGGCAGTCTGGAGACCCAGTACTTC
NA,TRBJ2-7,TRBV7-9,few,CASNAAGAYEQYF,TGTGCCAGCAACGCGGCAGGGGCCTACGAGCAGTACTTC
TRBD1,TRBJ2-3,TRBV30,many,CACRGQGTDTQYF,TGTGCCTGCCGGGGACAGGGGACAGATACGCAGTATTTT
NA,TRBJ2-3,TRBV4-1,few,CASSQDRDLRTDTQYF,TGCGCCAGCAGCCAAGATAGGGACCTACGCACAGATACGCAGTATTTT
NA,TRBJ2-3,TRBV4-3,few,CASSQGSAVSTDTQYF,TGCGCCAGCAGCCAAGGCTCAGCGGTGAGCACAGATACGCAGTATTTT
NA,TRBJ2-4,TRBV18,NA,CASSPQDSLAKNIQYF,TGTGCCAGCTCACCACAGGACAGCCTAGCCAAAAACATTCAGTACTTC
TRBD2,TRBJ2-2,TRBV30,many,CASGREARTGELFF,TGTGCCTCCGGCCGGGAGGCGAGAACCGGGGAGCTGTTTTTT
NA,TRBJ2-3,TRBV10-3,NA,CAINPSGPNPGDTQYF,TGTGCCATCAACCCCTCGGGACCGAACCCGGGGGATACGCAGTATTTT
NA,TRBJ1-1,TRBV18,few,CASSPNGGTEAFF,TGTGCCAGCTCACCTAACGGGGGAACTGAAGCTTTCTTT
TRBD2,TRBJ2-1,TRBV24-1,few,CATSDPTSGGNEQFF,TGTGCCACCAGTGATCCGACTAGCGGAGGTAATGAGCAGTTCTTC
TRBD1,TRBJ2-7,TRBV7-2,many,CASSSWTGSNEQYF,TGTGCCAGCAGCTCCTGGACAGGGTCCAACGAGCAGTACTTC
TRBD2,TRBJ2-3,TRBV20-1,many,CSARDPAGGPVSTDTQYF,TGCAGTGCTAGAGATCCGGCGGGAGGGCCAGTTAGCACAGATACGCAGTATTTT
TRBD2,TRBJ2-1,TRBV7-9,many,CASSLAPGLAGTSAFFEQFF,TGTGCCAGCAGCTTAGCTCCGGGACTAGCGGGAACAAGCGCTTTTTTTGAGCAGTTCTTC
NA,TRBJ2-7,TRBV11-1,few,CASSLVHRAYEQYF,TGTGCCAGCAGCTTAGTCCACAGAGCCTACGAGCAGTACTTC
NA,TRBJ2-5,TRBV30,NA,CAWSANQGSFQYF,TGTGCCTGGAGTGCCAATCAGGGCTCCTTCCAGTACTTC
NA,TRBJ2-2,TRBV14,NA,CASSQAPGRDTGELFF,TGTGCCAGCAGCCAAGCCCCGGGACGAGACACCGGGGAGCTGTTTTTT
TRBD2,TRBJ2-3,TRBV5-1,many,CASRAAGGGTDTQYF,TGCGCCAGCAGAGCAGCGGGAGGGGGCACAGATACGCAGTATTTT
NA,TRBJ1-6,TRBV6-5,NA,CASSWGGGGNDSPLHF,TGTGCCAGCAGTTGGGGGGGAGGAGGGAATGACTCACCCCTCCACTTT
TRBD1,TRBJ2-5,TRBV5-1,NA,CASSSTGEETQYF,TGCGCCAGCAGCTCTACAGGGGAAGAGACCCAGTACTTC
NA,TRBJ2-5,TRBV28,few,CASSTTIQETQYF,TGTGCCAGCAGTACAACAATACAAGAGACCCAGTACTTC
TRBD1,TRBJ1-6,TRBV7-2,NA,CASSPAGTGLAPLHF,TGTGCCAGCAGCCCAGCCGGGACAGGATTAGCACCCCTCCACTTT
TRBD1,TRBJ1-6,TRBV27,medium-sized,CATGRDSNNSPLHF,TGTGCCACCGGTCGGGACAGCAATAATTCACCCCTCCACTTT
NA,TRBJ2-7,TRBV7-2,NA,CASSLPGSYEQYF,TGTGCCAGCAGCTTACCGGGGTCCTACGAGCAGTACTTC
NA,TRBJ2-1,TRBV7-3,few,CASSSPKSEQFF,TGTGCCAGCAGCTCCCCTAAGTCCGAGCAGTTCTTC
TRBD1,TRBJ1-4,TRBV6-2/TRBV6-3,NA,CASDLQGTGEKLFF,TGTGCCAGCGATCTACAGGGGACTGGAGAAAAACTGTTTTTT
TRBD2,TRBJ2-1,TRBV7-9,NA,CASSLASAGGREQFF,TGTGCCAGCAGCTTAGCGTCAGCGGGAGGCCGCGAGCAGTTCTTC
NA,TRBJ2-7,TRBV20-1,NA,CSARDPRGSDEQYF,TGCAGTGCTAGAGATCCCAGGGGTAGCGACGAGCAGTACTTC
NA,TRBJ1-2,TRBV20-1,NA,CSANSGAGGYTF,TGCAGTGCTAACTCAGGGGCGGGGGGCTACACCTTC
NA,TRBJ2-3,TRBV9,many,CASSVKLSVRDTQYF,TGTGCCAGCAGCGTAAAGTTGAGCGTCAGGGATACGCAGTATTTT
NA,TRBJ2-5,TRBV5-6,few,CASSPLRDWLGQETQYF,TGTGCCAGCAGCCCTTTACGGGACTGGTTAGGCCAAGAGACCCAGTACTTC
TRBD2,TRBJ2-7,TRBV5-1,NA,CASSRTSGRYEQYF,TGCGCCAGCAGCCGGACTAGCGGGAGGTACGAGCAGTACTTC
TRBD1,TRBJ2-7,TRBV20-1,many,CSAPPPDRVWVQYF,TGCAGTGCCCCCCCACCAGACAGGGTCTGGGTGCAGTACTTC
TRBD2,TRBJ2-3,TRBV6-5,many,CASSSSGKTQYF,TGTGCCAGCAGTTCTAGCGGGAAAACGCAGTATTTT
TRBD1,TRBJ2-3,TRBV6-5,NA,CASRTGTGELRSTTQYF,TGTGCCAGCAGGACCGGGACAGGGGAGCTGCGGTCTACTACGCAGTATTTT
NA,TRBJ2-7,TRBV20-1,NA,CSAPATTGQYEQYF,TGCAGTGCCCCAGCGACTACTGGGCAATACGAGCAGTACTTC
TRBD2,TRBJ2-7,TRBV20-1,few,CSARDSGLAGGYEQYF,TGCAGTGCTAGAGATTCGGGACTAGCGGGAGGCTACGAGCAGTACTTC
TRBD2,TRBJ2-3,TRBV6-2/TRBV6-3,many,CASSRSGSEDTQYF,TGTGCCAGCAGTCGAAGCGGGAGCGAGGATACGCAGTATTTT